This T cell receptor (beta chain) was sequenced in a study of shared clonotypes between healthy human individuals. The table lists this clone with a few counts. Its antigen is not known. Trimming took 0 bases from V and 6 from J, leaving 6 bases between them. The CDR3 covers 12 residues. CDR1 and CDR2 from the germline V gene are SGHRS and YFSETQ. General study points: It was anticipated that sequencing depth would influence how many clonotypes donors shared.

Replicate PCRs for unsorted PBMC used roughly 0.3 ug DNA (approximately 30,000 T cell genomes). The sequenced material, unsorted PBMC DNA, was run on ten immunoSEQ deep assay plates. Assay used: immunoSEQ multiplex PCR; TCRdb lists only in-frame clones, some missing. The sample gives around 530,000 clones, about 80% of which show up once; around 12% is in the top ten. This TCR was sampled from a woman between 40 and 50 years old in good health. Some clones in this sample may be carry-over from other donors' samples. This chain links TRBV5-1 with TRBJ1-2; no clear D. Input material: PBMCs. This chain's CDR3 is CASSLDTDGYTF. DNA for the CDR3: TGCGCCAGCAGCTTGGATACGGATGGCTACACCTTC.